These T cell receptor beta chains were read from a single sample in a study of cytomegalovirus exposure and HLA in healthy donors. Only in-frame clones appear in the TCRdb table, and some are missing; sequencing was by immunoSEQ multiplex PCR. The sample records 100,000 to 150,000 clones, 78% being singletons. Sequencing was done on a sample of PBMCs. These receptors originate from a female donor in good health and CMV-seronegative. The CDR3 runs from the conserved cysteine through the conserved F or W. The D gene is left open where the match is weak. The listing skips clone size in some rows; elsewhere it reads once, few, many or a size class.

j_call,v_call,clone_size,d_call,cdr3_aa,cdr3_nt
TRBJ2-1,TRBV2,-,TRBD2,CASKRSTSGSGEQFF,TGTGCCAGCAAACGGTCGACTAGCGGGAGCGGTGAGCAGTTCTTC
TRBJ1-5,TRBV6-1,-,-,CASSQNRNQPQHF,TGTGCCAGCAGTCAAAACAGGAATCAGCCCCAGCATTTT
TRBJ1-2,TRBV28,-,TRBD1,CASRDHRGSNGFYGYTF,TGTGCCAGCAGGGACCACAGGGGGTCCAATGGTTTCTATGGCTACACCTTC
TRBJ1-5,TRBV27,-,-,CASSLGGFYQPQHF,TGTGCCAGCAGTTTAGGGGGGTTCTATCAGCCCCAGCATTTT
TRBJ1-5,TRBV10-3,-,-,CAISESGAGGSGQPQHF,TGTGCCATCAGTGAGTCAGGGGCGGGGGGATCTGGTCAGCCCCAGCATTTT
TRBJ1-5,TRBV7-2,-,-,CASSLEYRGNQPQHF,TGTGCCAGCAGCTTAGAATACAGGGGCAATCAGCCCCAGCATTTT
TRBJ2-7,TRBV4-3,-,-,CASSQGVGGADEQYF,TGCGCCAGCAGCCAAGGGGTGGGGGGAGCGGACGAGCAGTACTTC
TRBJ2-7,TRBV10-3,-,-,CAISRERDNEQYF,TGTGCCATCAGTAGGGAAAGGGACAACGAGCAGTACTTC
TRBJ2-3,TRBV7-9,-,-,CASSLVYTDTQYF,TGTGCCAGCAGCTTAGTCTACACAGATACGCAGTATTTT
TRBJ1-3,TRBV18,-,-,CASSPLASSGNTIYF,TGTGCCAGCTCACCACTCGCTAGCTCTGGAAACACCATATATTTT
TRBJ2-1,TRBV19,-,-,CASSIGRGLRGNEQFF,TGTGCCAGTAGTATAGGGAGAGGTTTGAGGGGGAATGAGCAGTTCTTC
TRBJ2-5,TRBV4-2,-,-,CASSQVGGIKGETQYF,TGTGCCAGCAGCCAAGTTGGCGGGATAAAGGGAGAGACCCAGTACTTC
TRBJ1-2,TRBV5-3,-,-,CARSLGPQQINYGYTF,TGTGCCAGAAGCTTGGGCCCCCAACAAATTAACTATGGCTACACCTTC
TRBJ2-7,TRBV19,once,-,CASKVSIGSNYEQYF,TGTGCCAGTAAAGTATCTATAGGATCCAACTACGAGCAGTACTTC
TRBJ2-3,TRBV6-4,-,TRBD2,CASSASGTDTQYF,TGTGCCAGCAGTGCTAGCGGGACAGATACGCAGTATTTT
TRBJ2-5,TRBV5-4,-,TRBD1,CASSSVQGDETQYF,TGTGCCAGCAGCTCAGTACAGGGGGACGAGACCCAGTACTTC
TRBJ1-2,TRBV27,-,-,CASSLNGGANYGYTF,TGTGCCAGCAGTTTAAACGGTGGAGCTAACTATGGCTACACCTTC
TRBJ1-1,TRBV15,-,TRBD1,CATSDRGQKNTEAFF,TGTGCCACCAGCGATAGGGGACAGAAGAACACTGAAGCTTTCTTT
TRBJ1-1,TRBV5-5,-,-,CASSSGHTNTEAFF,TGTGCCAGCAGCTCGGGACACACGAACACTGAAGCTTTCTTT